Listed below are T cell receptor beta chains from one sample, sequenced in a study of blood T cell repertoires in COVID-19. The method was immunoSEQ multiplex PCR; TCRdb's version includes in-frame clones alone and lacks a portion of them. Among roughly 59,000 clones listed, 78% were seen once. Sequencing was done on a sample of peripheral blood. These receptor sequences come from a man older than 75 with acute or convalescent COVID-19. Each CDR3 is given with its conserved first and last residue. The order of the fields is CDR3 DNA, CDR3 protein, J gene, V gene, clone size, D gene. D genes are given only for firm matches. Size is omitted from some rows. Given values are once, few, many or a class for expanded clones.

CDR3nt: TGCGCCAGCAGCTTGGGTAACACAGATACGCAGTATTTT
CDR3aa: CASSLGNTDTQYF
j_gene: TRBJ2-3
v_gene: TRBV5-1
abundance: NA
d_gene: NA

CDR3nt: TGTGCCAGCAGCTTCCAGGGTCTTGGCGGCTACACCTTC
CDR3aa: CASSFQGLGGYTF
j_gene: TRBJ1-2
v_gene: TRBV5-4
abundance: NA
d_gene: NA

CDR3nt: TGTGCCAGCAGCCAAACTACAGGGGGCTATGGCTACACCTTC
CDR3aa: CASSQTTGGYGYTF
j_gene: TRBJ1-2
v_gene: TRBV3-1/TRBV3-2
abundance: NA
d_gene: TRBD1

CDR3nt: TGTGCCAGCAAGGCCGCGCGGGGGTTCACTGAAGCTTTCTTT
CDR3aa: CASKAARGFTEAFF
j_gene: TRBJ1-1
v_gene: TRBV2
abundance: NA
d_gene: NA

CDR3nt: TGTGCCTGGAACCTGGACAGCGAAGAGACCCAGTACTTC
CDR3aa: CAWNLDSEETQYF
j_gene: TRBJ2-5
v_gene: TRBV30
abundance: NA
d_gene: NA

CDR3nt: TGTGCCAGCAGCAAAGGACAGGGCAATCAGCCCCAGCATTTT
CDR3aa: CASSKGQGNQPQHF
j_gene: TRBJ1-5
v_gene: TRBV21-1
abundance: NA
d_gene: NA

CDR3nt: TGTGCCAGCAGCGTAGACAGGGGGAATCCCTCCTACGAGCAGTACTTC
CDR3aa: CASSVDRGNPSYEQYF
j_gene: TRBJ2-7
v_gene: TRBV5-6
abundance: once
d_gene: TRBD1

CDR3nt: TGTGCCAGCAGCCAAGAAGGGGGGAACACTGAAGCTTTCTTT
CDR3aa: CASSQEGGNTEAFF
j_gene: TRBJ1-1
v_gene: TRBV3-1/TRBV3-2
abundance: once
d_gene: NA

CDR3nt: TGTGCCAGCAGCCAAGATACGGGGTGGAACACTGAAGCTTTCTTT
CDR3aa: CASSQDTGWNTEAFF
j_gene: TRBJ1-1
v_gene: TRBV4-2
abundance: NA
d_gene: NA

CDR3nt: TGCGCCAGCAGCCTAGACGGGGGTATCACTGAAGCTTTCTTT
CDR3aa: CASSLDGGITEAFF
j_gene: TRBJ1-1
v_gene: TRBV5-1
abundance: NA
d_gene: NA

CDR3nt: TGTGCCAGCAGTGATTTTGTATTGGACAGGGTTCAACCACCCCTCCACTTT
CDR3aa: CASSDFVLDRVQPPLHF
j_gene: TRBJ1-6
v_gene: TRBV2
abundance: NA
d_gene: TRBD1

CDR3nt: TGTGCCAGCAGCCCCCGGGAGGGGGGATGGAATTCACCCCTCCACTTT
CDR3aa: CASSPREGGWNSPLHF
j_gene: TRBJ1-6
v_gene: TRBV5-4
abundance: once
d_gene: NA

CDR3nt: TGTGCCAGCACCCAATGGGGAAAGGGGCAGCCCCAGCATTTT
CDR3aa: CASTQWGKGQPQHF
j_gene: TRBJ1-5
v_gene: TRBV13
abundance: NA
d_gene: NA

CDR3nt: TGTGCCAGCAGCTTCTCCGGGAAGAACAATGAGCAGTTCTTC
CDR3aa: CASSFSGKNNEQFF
j_gene: TRBJ2-1
v_gene: TRBV9
abundance: NA
d_gene: NA

CDR3nt: TGTGCCTGTGCGAATAGCGGGACATCCTACAATGAGCAGTTCTTC
CDR3aa: CACANSGTSYNEQFF
j_gene: TRBJ2-1
v_gene: TRBV30
abundance: NA
d_gene: TRBD2

CDR3nt: TGCAGCGTTGCGGGACAGGGGCACCCGACGGCTTTCTTT
CDR3aa: CSVAGQGHPTAFF
j_gene: TRBJ1-1
v_gene: TRBV29-1
abundance: NA
d_gene: TRBD1

CDR3nt: TGTGCCATCAGTGATTTAGGGACTAGGGGTTACGAGCAGTACTTC
CDR3aa: CAISDLGTRGYEQYF
j_gene: TRBJ2-7
v_gene: TRBV10-3
abundance: NA
d_gene: TRBD2

CDR3nt: TGTGCCAGCAGTGAACAACAGCTCAATCAGCCCCAGCATTTT
CDR3aa: CASSEQQLNQPQHF
j_gene: TRBJ1-5
v_gene: TRBV6-1
abundance: NA
d_gene: NA

CDR3nt: TGTGCCAGCAGCTTGCTCGGGAACACTGAAGCTTTCTTT
CDR3aa: CASSLLGNTEAFF
j_gene: TRBJ1-1
v_gene: TRBV5-6
abundance: NA
d_gene: NA

CDR3nt: TGCAGCGTTGAAACAGGGAACACCGGGGAGCTGTTTTTT
CDR3aa: CSVETGNTGELFF
j_gene: TRBJ2-2
v_gene: TRBV29-1
abundance: NA
d_gene: NA

CDR3nt: TGTGCCAGCAGCCCGGGTGGGGGGGCTACTAACTATGGCTACACCTTC
CDR3aa: CASSPGGGATNYGYTF
j_gene: TRBJ1-2
v_gene: TRBV5-4
abundance: few
d_gene: NA

CDR3nt: TGTGCCAGCAGCCCCTGGACAGGGGGTGATCAGCCCCAGCATTTT
CDR3aa: CASSPWTGGDQPQHF
j_gene: TRBJ1-5
v_gene: TRBV5-8
abundance: NA
d_gene: TRBD1

CDR3nt: TGCGCCAGCAGCCCGGGACAGGCAAATCAGCCCCAGCATTTT
CDR3aa: CASSPGQANQPQHF
j_gene: TRBJ1-5
v_gene: TRBV5-1
abundance: NA
d_gene: TRBD1

CDR3nt: TGTGCCAGCGGGGGAGGTAATAGCAATCAGCCCCAGCATTTT
CDR3aa: CASGGGNSNQPQHF
j_gene: TRBJ1-5
v_gene: TRBV6-6
abundance: NA
d_gene: NA

CDR3nt: TGTGCCAGCAGCCAAGAACCGGCGGGGGACAATGAGCAGTTCTTC
CDR3aa: CASSQEPAGDNEQFF
j_gene: TRBJ2-1
v_gene: TRBV4-2
abundance: NA
d_gene: TRBD2

CDR3nt: TGTGCCAGCAGCTTAGGACTAGCGAGCGAGCAGTACTTC
CDR3aa: CASSLGLASEQYF
j_gene: TRBJ2-7
v_gene: TRBV11-2
abundance: NA
d_gene: TRBD2

CDR3nt: TGTGCCAGCAGTTTAGGGGGACATTTTACAGATACGCAGTATTTT
CDR3aa: CASSLGGHFTDTQYF
j_gene: TRBJ2-3
v_gene: TRBV27
abundance: NA
d_gene: NA

CDR3nt: TGTGCCAGTAGGGTAACGACGACAGGGTTCGCCGAGCAGTACTTC
CDR3aa: CASRVTTTGFAEQYF
j_gene: TRBJ2-7
v_gene: TRBV19
abundance: NA
d_gene: TRBD1

CDR3nt: TGTGCCAGTAGTCGGCGGACAGATAAGAACACTGAAGCTTTCTTT
CDR3aa: CASSRRTDKNTEAFF
j_gene: TRBJ1-1
v_gene: TRBV19
abundance: once
d_gene: NA

CDR3nt: TGTGCCAGCAGTTTATCTGGTGGGCTCTACGAGCAGTACTTC
CDR3aa: CASSLSGGLYEQYF
j_gene: TRBJ2-7
v_gene: TRBV27
abundance: NA
d_gene: NA

CDR3nt: TGTGCCGGGCCGAGAGGCAATCAGCCCCAGCATTTT
CDR3aa: CAGPRGNQPQHF
j_gene: TRBJ1-5
v_gene: TRBV7-9
abundance: few
d_gene: NA

CDR3nt: TGTGCCAGCTCACCGGACAGCCAATCGCCCCAGCATTTT
CDR3aa: CASSPDSQSPQHF
j_gene: TRBJ1-5
v_gene: TRBV18
abundance: NA
d_gene: NA

CDR3nt: TGTGCCAGCAGCTTAACTAGCGGGGGGACCTACGAGCAGTACTTC
CDR3aa: CASSLTSGGTYEQYF
j_gene: TRBJ2-7
v_gene: TRBV5-5
abundance: NA
d_gene: TRBD2

CDR3nt: TGCAGCGCCAGACAGGACTTTAACTATGGCTACACCTTC
CDR3aa: CSARQDFNYGYTF
j_gene: TRBJ1-2
v_gene: TRBV29-1
abundance: once
d_gene: NA

CDR3nt: TGTGCCAGCAGTGAAGCCTGGACAGGGTTCCCCGGGGAGCTGTTTTTT
CDR3aa: CASSEAWTGFPGELFF
j_gene: TRBJ2-2
v_gene: TRBV6-1
abundance: NA
d_gene: TRBD1

CDR3nt: TGTGCCAGCAGCTCACGGACTAGCGGGACAGAGACCCAGTACTTC
CDR3aa: CASSSRTSGTETQYF
j_gene: TRBJ2-5
v_gene: TRBV11-3
abundance: NA
d_gene: TRBD2

CDR3nt: TGTGCCAGCAGCAGAGCTAGCGGGGACCAAGAGACCCAGTACTTC
CDR3aa: CASSRASGDQETQYF
j_gene: TRBJ2-5
v_gene: TRBV5-4
abundance: NA
d_gene: TRBD2

CDR3nt: TGTGCCACCAGTGGGCCGGGATCACTTCACAATGAGCAGTTCTTC
CDR3aa: CATSGPGSLHNEQFF
j_gene: TRBJ2-1
v_gene: TRBV24-1
abundance: NA
d_gene: NA

CDR3nt: TGTGCCAGCAGTGAGGAACAGGGGGGAACTTATGGCTACACCTTC
CDR3aa: CASSEEQGGTYGYTF
j_gene: TRBJ1-2
v_gene: TRBV2
abundance: NA
d_gene: TRBD1

CDR3nt: TGTGCCAGCAGCGTAGCGTCGAATAGTGAGCAGTTCTTC
CDR3aa: CASSVASNSEQFF
j_gene: TRBJ2-1
v_gene: TRBV9
abundance: NA
d_gene: NA

CDR3nt: TGTGCCTTTGGAGGGGCTAGTTTCGATCCCGGGGAGCTGTTTTTT
CDR3aa: CAFGGASFDPGELFF
j_gene: TRBJ2-2
v_gene: TRBV30
abundance: few
d_gene: NA

CDR3nt: TGTGCCAGCAGTTCTAAGCGGGAGGGCCGTGAGACCCAGTACTTC
CDR3aa: CASSSKREGRETQYF
j_gene: TRBJ2-5
v_gene: TRBV5-4
abundance: few
d_gene: TRBD2

CDR3nt: TGCGCCAGCAGCTTAGGGACAGGGGGCGAAGCTTTCTTT
CDR3aa: CASSLGTGGEAFF
j_gene: TRBJ1-1
v_gene: TRBV5-1
abundance: once
d_gene: TRBD1

CDR3nt: TGTGCCAGCAGTTACTCGGCGGGGCTTGGCACTGAAGCTTTCTTT
CDR3aa: CASSYSAGLGTEAFF
j_gene: TRBJ1-1
v_gene: TRBV6-5
abundance: NA
d_gene: NA

CDR3nt: TGTGCCAGCAGCAAAATCGGACAGGGTGAAGCTTTCTTT
CDR3aa: CASSKIGQGEAFF
j_gene: TRBJ1-1
v_gene: TRBV12-3/TRBV12-4
abundance: NA
d_gene: TRBD1

CDR3nt: TGTGCCAGCAGCCTCTATATCCAGACCCAGTACTTC
CDR3aa: CASSLYIQTQYF
j_gene: TRBJ2-5
v_gene: TRBV11-3
abundance: NA
d_gene: NA

CDR3nt: TGTGCCAGCAGTGTACCTCCGGGGGGCGCACAGAACACTGAAGCTTTCTTT
CDR3aa: CASSVPPGGAQNTEAFF
j_gene: TRBJ1-1
v_gene: TRBV28
abundance: few
d_gene: NA